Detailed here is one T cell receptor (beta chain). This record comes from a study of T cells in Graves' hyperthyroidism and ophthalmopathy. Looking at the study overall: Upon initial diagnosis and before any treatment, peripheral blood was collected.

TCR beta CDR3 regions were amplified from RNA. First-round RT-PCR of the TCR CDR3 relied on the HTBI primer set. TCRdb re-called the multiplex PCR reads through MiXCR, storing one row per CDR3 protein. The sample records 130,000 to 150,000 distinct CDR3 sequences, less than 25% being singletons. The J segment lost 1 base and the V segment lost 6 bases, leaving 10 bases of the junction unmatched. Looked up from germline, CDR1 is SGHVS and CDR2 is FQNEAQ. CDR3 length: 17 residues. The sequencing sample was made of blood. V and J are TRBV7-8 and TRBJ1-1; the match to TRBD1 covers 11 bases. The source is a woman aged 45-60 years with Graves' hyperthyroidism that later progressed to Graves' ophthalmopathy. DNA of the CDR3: TGTGCCAGCAGGCCAGCCCCGGGACAGGGGGGGAACACTGAAGCTTTCTTT. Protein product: CASRPAPGQGGNTEAFF. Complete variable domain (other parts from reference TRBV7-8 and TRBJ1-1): GAGVSQSPRYKVAKRGQDVALRCDPISGHVSLFWYQQALGQGPEFLTYFQNEAQLDKSGLPSDRFFAERPEGSVSTLKIQRTQQEDSAVYLCASRPAPGQGGNTEAFFGQGTRLTVV.